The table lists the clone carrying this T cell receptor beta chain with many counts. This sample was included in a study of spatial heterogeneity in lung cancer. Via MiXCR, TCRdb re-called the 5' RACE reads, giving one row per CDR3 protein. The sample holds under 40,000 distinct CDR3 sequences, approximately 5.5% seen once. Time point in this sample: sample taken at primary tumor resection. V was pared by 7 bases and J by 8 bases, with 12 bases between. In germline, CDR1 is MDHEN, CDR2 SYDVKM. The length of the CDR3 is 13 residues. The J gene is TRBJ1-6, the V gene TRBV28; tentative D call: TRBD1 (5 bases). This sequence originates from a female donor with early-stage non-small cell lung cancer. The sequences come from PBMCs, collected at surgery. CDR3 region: CASKGSGDSPLHF. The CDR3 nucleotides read TGTGCCAGCAAGGGGTCTGGGGATTCACCCCTCCACTTT. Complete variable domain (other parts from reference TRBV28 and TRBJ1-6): DVKVTQSSRYLVKRTGEKVFLECVQDMDHENMFWYRQDPGLGLRLIYFSYDVKMKEKGDIPEGYSVSREKKERFSLILESASTNQTSMYLCASKGSGDSPLHFGNGTRLTVT.